This entry features one T cell receptor beta chain sequence. Its antigen is still unknown. Use of 60 Vbeta and 13 Jbeta primers characterized the PCR. Repertoires were generated with immunoSEQ multiplex PCR, while TCRdb's copy carries only in-frame clones and drops some. The sample gives around 61,000 clones, about 89% of which show up once; roughly 1.6% is in the top ten. The data derive from a study of cytomegalovirus exposure and HLA in healthy donors. Study conclusions and caveats: A later look showed TCR association rates differing by HLA locus, highest for DRB1 and lowest for HLA-C. Across donors, sequencing depth was assumed by presence/absence analyses to be roughly uniform.

Trimming cost V 4 bases and J 4 bases; bases outside gene matches: 6. Germline values: CDR1 SGHNT, CDR2 YYREEE (reference sequence). The CDR3 loop spans 15 amino acids. Sample: PBMCs. This chain connects TRBV5-4 to TRBJ1-3, with TRBD1 identical over 9 bases. The receptor comes from a man aged 30 to 39 in good health and CMV-seropositive. The CDR3 DNA reads TGTGCCAGCAGCACCCTGGGACAGGGAGGAAACACCATATATTTT. This translates into CASSTLGQGGNTIYF.